This note documents a single T cell receptor (beta chain) sequence. This sample is drawn from a study of blood T cell repertoires in COVID-19. As for the study in general: Researchers got acute and convalescent COVID-19 samples from the United States, Italy and Spain.

V was clipped by 0 bases and J by 6 bases, with 17 bases between them. The germline V gene has CDR1 MNHNY and CDR2 SVGAGI (reference sequence). The CDR3 contains 16 residues. This table comes from immunoSEQ multiplex PCR, and its TCRdb copy is limited to in-frame clones, with some not included. The top ten hold around 0.3% of the sample, which has roughly 700,000 clones, more than 80% seen once. The chain couples TRBV6-6 to TRBJ1-1, with D unclear. This sequence originates from a woman in her late teens or twenties with acute or convalescent COVID-19. The sequenced material came from peripheral blood. The CDR3 bases are TGTGCCAGCAGTTACTCATCAGCAGTACAGCCGTCTGAAGCTTTCTTT. Amino acid sequence: CASSYSSAVQPSEAFF.